This T cell receptor beta chain was observed in a study of identical twins (TCRdb year 2016). General notes on the study: To test whether fetal clonotypes persist, this study deep-sequenced TCR alpha and beta repertoires from monozygotic twins, from unrelated adults of various ages, and from cord blood. Replicate twin experiments were performed at different times using different library preparation protocols to rule out contamination. General findings and caveats noted by the study authors: Zero-insertion analyses could be partly confounded by invariant T cells such as MAIT and iNKT, although diverse VJ usage argued against such confounding for most clonotypes. In monozygotic twins, recombination models systematically underestimated out-of-frame TCR alpha sharing, but the models matched the sharing seen between unrelated individuals. Because the same donors could not be followed over many years, the conclusions relied on cross-sectional statistical analysis. Fewer insertions were carried by abundant cord blood beta clonotypes; a weaker similar trend was observed in young adult naive repertoires, while no such trend was observed in memory repertoires. Compared with coincidental sharing between unrelated individuals, out-of-frame TCR alpha sequences shared between twins had an excess of sequences with low generation probability. In beta out-of-frame sequences, excess twin sharing was weaker, because having fewer shared sequences lowered the signal-to-noise ratio.

To prepare the library, 5' RACE was applied. TCRdb records Illumina HiSeq 2000 as the sequencer. A universal primer binding site was introduced by template switching, and a unique molecular identifier was present in the final cDNA, enabling accurate counting of TCR cDNA molecules. First-strand cDNA for TCR alpha and beta chains was synthesized from specific primers in the conserved constant-segment region. To control for contamination, every cDNA library was double barcoded, receiving both a SMART-Mk sample barcode and Illumina barcodes. TruSeq adapter sequences along with Illumina sample barcodes were introduced in two successive PCR steps. TCR alpha and beta cDNA libraries were sequenced on the Illumina HiSeq platform with custom primers. The paper's data handling went like this. Raw reads were processed with MiGEC to extract unique molecular identifiers, and MiXCR was used to determine CDR3 positions. For each individual, recombination models were inferred using an EM algorithm with the repgenHMM and IGoR tools. Shared clonotype analysis was performed with the tcR package in R, normalizing sharing by the product of cloneset sizes. To study raw recombination free of thymic and clonal selection effects, out-of-frame nonproductive sequences were analyzed. TCRdb itself trimmed the public reads at Q25 with fastp, ran MiXCR and retained productive beta chains. Rows are combined by CDR3 protein, so each entry shows the most common genes and DNA. The V and J calls and clone size are TCRdb's, not the authors'. This sample holds 1.5 million to 2 million distinct CDR3 sequences; around 29% were observed only once. Of the sample, 0.25% to 0.3% falls within the top ten clones.

All donors were healthy Caucasians. CDR1 and CDR2 are read off the germline V gene as ENHRY and SYGVKD. The CDR3 numbers 15 residues from cysteine through phenylalanine. The read is trimmed to its CDR3 DNA, 45 bases read in frame from base 1. The V and J ends are trimmed by 2 bases and 0 bases, leaving 11 bases between them. This clonotype was seen a handful of times. Its antigen specificity is not known. No per-base quality is available; no much larger clone lies one base away. The chain is encoded by TRBV10-3 joined to TRBJ2-7; 6 matching bases give a weak D call of TRBD2. The origin of this receptor is a newborn girl in good health. Sequenced material: cord blood. Read as DNA, the sequence is TGTGCCATCAGTGAGGCGCAGCGGGCCTCCTACGAGCAGTACTTC. Translation gives CAISEAQRASYEQYF.